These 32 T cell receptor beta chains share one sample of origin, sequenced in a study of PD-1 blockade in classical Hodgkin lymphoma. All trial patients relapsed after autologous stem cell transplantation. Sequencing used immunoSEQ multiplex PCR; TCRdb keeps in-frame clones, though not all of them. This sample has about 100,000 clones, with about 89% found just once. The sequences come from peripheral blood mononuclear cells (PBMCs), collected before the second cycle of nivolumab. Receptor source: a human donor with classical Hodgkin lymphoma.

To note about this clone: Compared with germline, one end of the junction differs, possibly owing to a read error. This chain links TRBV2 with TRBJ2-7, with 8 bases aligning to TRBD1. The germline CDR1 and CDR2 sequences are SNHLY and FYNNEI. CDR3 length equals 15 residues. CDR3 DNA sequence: TGTGCCAGCAGTGAGGTCCAGGGGGCCTCCCACGAGCAGTACTTC. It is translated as CASSEVQGASHEQYF.

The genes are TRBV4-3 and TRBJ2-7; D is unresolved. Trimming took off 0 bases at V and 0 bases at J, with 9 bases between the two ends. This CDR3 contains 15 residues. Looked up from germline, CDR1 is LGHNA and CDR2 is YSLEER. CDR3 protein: CASSQEARSSYEQYF. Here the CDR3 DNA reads TGCGCCAGCAGCCAAGAGGCCCGGAGCTCCTACGAGCAGTACTTC.

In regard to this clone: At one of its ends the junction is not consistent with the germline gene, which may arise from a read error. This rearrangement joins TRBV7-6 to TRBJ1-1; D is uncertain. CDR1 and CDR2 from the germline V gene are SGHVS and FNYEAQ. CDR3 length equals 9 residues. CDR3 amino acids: CASSLPPTF. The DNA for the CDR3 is TGTGCCAGCAGCTTACCCCCGACGTTT.

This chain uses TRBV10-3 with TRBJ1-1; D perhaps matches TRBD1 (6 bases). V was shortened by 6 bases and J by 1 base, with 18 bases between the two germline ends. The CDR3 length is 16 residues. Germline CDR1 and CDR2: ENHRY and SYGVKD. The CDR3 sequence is CAIRRTQGRKNTEAFF. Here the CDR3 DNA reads TGTGCCATCAGGAGAACACAGGGAAGAAAGAACACTGAAGCTTTCTTT.

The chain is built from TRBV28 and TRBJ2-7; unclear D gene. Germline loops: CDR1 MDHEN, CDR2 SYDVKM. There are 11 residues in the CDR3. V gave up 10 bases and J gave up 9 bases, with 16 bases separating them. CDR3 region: CATKERRGQYF. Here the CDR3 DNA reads TGTGCCACCAAAGAGAGGCGCGGGCAGTACTTC.

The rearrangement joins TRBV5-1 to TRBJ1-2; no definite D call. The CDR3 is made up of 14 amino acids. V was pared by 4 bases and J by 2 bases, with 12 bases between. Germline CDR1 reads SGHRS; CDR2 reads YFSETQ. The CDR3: CASSPPEGNYGYTF. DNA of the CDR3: TGCGCCAGCAGCCCTCCGGAAGGGAACTATGGCTACACCTTC.

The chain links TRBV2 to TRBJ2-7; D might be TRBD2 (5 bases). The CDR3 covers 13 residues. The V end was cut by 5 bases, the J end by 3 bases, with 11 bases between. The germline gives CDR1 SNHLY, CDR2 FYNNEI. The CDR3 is CASSPRESYEQYF. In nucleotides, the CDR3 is TGTGCCAGCAGTCCCCGGGAAAGCTACGAGCAGTACTTC.

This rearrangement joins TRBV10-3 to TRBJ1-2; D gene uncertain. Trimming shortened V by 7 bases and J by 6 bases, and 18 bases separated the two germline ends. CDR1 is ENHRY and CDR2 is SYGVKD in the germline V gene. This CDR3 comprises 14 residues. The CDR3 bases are TGTGCCATCAATGACGGGGAGTTGGAGAATGGCTACACCTTC. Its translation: CAINDGELENGYTF.

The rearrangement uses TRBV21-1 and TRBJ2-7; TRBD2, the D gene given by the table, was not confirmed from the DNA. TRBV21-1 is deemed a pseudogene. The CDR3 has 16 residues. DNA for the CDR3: TGTGCCAGCAGCAAAGCGGCTAGCGGGGACTCCTACGAGCAGTACTTC. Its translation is CASSKAASGDSYEQYF.

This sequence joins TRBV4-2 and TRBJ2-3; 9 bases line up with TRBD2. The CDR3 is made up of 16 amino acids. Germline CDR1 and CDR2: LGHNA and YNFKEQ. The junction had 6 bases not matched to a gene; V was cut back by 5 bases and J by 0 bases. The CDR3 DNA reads TGTGCCAGCAGCGCGCGGGAGGGAACTAGCACAGATACGCAGTATTTT. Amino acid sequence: CASSAREGTSTDTQYF.

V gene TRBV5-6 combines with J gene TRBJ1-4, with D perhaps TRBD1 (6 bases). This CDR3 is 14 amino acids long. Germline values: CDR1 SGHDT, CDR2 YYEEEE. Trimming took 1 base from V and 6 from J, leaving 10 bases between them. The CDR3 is CASSLSGVDEKLFF. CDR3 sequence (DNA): TGTGCCAGCAGCTTGTCAGGGGTGGATGAAAAACTGTTTTTT.

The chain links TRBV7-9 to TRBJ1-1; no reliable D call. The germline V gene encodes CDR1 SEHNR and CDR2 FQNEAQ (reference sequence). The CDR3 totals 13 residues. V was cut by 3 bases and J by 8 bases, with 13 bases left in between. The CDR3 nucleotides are TGTGCCAGCAGCTTTAATAGAGAACAAGAAGCTTTCTTT. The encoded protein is CASSFNREQEAFF.

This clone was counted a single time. The CDR3 DNA reads as TGTGCCTGGAGTGTGACAGTTAACTATGGCTACACCTTC. Translation: CAWSVTVNYGYTF. The chain employs TRBV30 and TRBJ1-2, with D possibly matching TRBD1 (5 bases). The length of the CDR3 is 13 residues. With 0 bases removed from V and 1 base from J, the gap between germline ends came to 6 bases. Germline-derived CDR1 and CDR2 are GTSNPN and SVGIG (reference sequence).

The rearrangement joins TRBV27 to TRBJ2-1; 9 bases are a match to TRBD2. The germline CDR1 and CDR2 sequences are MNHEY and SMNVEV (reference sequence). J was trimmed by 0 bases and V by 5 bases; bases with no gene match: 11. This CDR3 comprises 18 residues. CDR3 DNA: TGTGCCAGCAGTCAAACCGTTGTAGCGGGGGCCTCCTACAATGAGCAGTTCTTC. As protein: CASSQTVVAGASYNEQFF.

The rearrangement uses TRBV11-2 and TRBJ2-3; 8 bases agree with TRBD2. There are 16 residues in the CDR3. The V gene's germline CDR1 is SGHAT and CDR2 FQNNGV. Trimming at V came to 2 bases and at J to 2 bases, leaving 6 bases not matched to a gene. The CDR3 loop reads CASSLKAGVPTDTQYF. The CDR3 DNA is TGTGCCAGCAGCTTAAAAGCGGGGGTCCCCACAGATACGCAGTATTTT. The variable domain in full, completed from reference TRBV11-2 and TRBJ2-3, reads EAGVAQSPRYKIIEKRQSVAFWCNPISGHATLYWYQQILGQGPKLLIQFQNNGVVDDSQLPKDRFSAERLKGVDSTLKIQPAKLEDSAVYLCASSLKAGVPTDTQYFGPGTRLTVL.

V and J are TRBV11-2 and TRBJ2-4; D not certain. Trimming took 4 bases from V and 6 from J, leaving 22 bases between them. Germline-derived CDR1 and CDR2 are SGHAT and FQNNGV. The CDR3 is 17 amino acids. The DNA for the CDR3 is TGTGCCAGCAGCTCCCATCTACTAACGAGAAATGGAAACATTCAGTACTTC. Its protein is CASSSHLLTRNGNIQYF.

The CDR3 loop reads CASKKTDSTDTQYF. For the CDR3, the DNA is TGTGCCAGCAAAAAGACGGACAGCACAGATACGCAGTATTTT. The chain couples TRBV27 to TRBJ2-3; no reliable D call. The germline V and J ends were trimmed by 7 bases and 0 bases, with 11 bases remaining between them. Germline CDR1 MNHEY, CDR2 SMNVEV (reference sequence). CDR3 length equals 14 residues.

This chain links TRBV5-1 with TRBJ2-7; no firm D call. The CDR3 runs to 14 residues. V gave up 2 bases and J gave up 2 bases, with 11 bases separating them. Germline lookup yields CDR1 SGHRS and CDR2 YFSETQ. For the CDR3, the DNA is TGCGCCAGCAGCTTTATGACTTTCCCCTACGAGCAGTACTTC. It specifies CASSFMTFPYEQYF.

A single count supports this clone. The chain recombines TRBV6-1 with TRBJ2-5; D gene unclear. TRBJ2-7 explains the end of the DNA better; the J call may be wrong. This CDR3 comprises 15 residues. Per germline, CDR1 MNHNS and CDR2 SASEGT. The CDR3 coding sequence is TGTGCCAGCAGTGAAGCGCAAACAGCATCCTACGAGCAGTACTTC. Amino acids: CASSEAQTASYEQYF.

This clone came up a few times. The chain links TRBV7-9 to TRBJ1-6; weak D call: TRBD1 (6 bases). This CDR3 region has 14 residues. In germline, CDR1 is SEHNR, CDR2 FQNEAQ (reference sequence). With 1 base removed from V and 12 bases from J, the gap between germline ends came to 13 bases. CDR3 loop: CASSLGGAGKPLHF. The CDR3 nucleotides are TGTGCCAGCAGCTTAGGGGGGGCAGGGAAACCCCTCCACTTT.

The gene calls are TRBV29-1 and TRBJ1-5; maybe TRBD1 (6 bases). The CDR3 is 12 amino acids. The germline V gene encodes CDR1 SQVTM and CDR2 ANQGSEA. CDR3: CSRGGKGQPQHF. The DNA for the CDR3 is TGCAGTCGAGGGGGAAAGGGACAGCCCCAGCATTTT.

The CDR3 region is CASSLASGGTADTQYF. CDR3 nucleotide sequence: TGTGCCAGCAGCTTAGCTAGCGGGGGGACCGCCGATACGCAGTATTTT. This chain joins TRBV7-9 and TRBJ2-3; 10 bases fit TRBD2. The CDR3 runs 16 residues. Germline V gene data show CDR1 as SEHNR and CDR2 as FQNEAQ (reference sequence). Trimming took 0 bases from V and 6 from J; bases not matched to a gene: 6.

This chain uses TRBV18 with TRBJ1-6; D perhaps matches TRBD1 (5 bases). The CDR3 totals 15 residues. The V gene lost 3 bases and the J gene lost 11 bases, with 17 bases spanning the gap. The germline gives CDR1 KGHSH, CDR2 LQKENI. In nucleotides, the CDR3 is TGTGCCAGCTCACCCGACGGATCCGGGGGAACACCCCTCCACTTT. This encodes CASSPDGSGGTPLHF.

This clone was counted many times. This CDR3 reads CASSTRGTGVIYGYTF. The CDR3, as DNA: TGTGCCAGTAGTACTCGTGGGACAGGGGTAATCTATGGCTACACCTTC. This sequence joins TRBV19 and TRBJ1-2; 10 positions agree with TRBD1. CDR3 length: 16 amino acids. Germline V CDR1 and CDR2: LNHDA, SQIVND (reference sequence). Trimming at V came to 4 bases and at J to 4 bases, leaving 9 bases not matched to a gene.

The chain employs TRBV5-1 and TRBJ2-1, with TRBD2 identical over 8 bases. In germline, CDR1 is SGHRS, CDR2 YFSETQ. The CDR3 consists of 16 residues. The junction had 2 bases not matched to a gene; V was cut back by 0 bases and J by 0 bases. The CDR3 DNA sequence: TGCGCCAGCAGCTTGGCGGGGGGGAGCTCCTACAATGAGCAGTTCTTC. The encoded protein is CASSLAGGSSYNEQFF.

CDR3 nucleotide sequence: TGTGCCAGTAGTAAAATTGTCACGAACACTGAAGCTTTCTTT. Translation: CASSKIVTNTEAFF. J is TRBJ1-1 and V is TRBV19; D not certain. Per germline, CDR1 LNHDA and CDR2 SQIVND (reference sequence). Trimming removed 4 bases from V and 1 base from J, with 10 bases in between. The CDR3 consists of 14 residues.

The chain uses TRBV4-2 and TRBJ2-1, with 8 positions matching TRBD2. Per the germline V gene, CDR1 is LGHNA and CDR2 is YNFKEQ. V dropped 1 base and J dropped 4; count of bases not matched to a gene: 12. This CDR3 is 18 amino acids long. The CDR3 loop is CASSQGWAGGLLYNEQFF. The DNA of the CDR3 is TGTGCCAGCAGCCAAGGATGGGCGGGGGGCCTCCTATACAATGAGCAGTTCTTC.

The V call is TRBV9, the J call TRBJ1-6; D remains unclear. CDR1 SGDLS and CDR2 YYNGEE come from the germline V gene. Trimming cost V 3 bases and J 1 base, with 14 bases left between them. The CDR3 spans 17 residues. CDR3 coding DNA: TGTGCCAGCAGCGGGGATGCGGTGGGGTCCTATAATTCACCCCTCCACTTT. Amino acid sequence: CASSGDAVGSYNSPLHF.

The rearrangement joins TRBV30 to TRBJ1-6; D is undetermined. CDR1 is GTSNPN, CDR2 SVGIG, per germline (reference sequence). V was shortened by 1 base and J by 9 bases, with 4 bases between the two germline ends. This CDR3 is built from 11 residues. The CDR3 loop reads CAWSGGSPLHF. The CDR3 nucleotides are TGTGCCTGGAGTGGGGGTTCACCCCTCCACTTT.

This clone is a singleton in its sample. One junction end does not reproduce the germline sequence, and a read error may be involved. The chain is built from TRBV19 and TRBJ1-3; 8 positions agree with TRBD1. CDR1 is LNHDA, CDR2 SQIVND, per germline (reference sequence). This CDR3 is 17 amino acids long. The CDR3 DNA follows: TGTGTCAGTAGTCCTCAGGGGGCTTGGATTGCTGGAAACACCATATATTTT. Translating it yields CVSSPQGAWIAGNTIYF. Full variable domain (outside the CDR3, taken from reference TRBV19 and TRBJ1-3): DGGITQSPKYLFRKEGQNVTLSCEQNLNHDAMYWYRQDPGQGLRLIYYSQIVNDFQKGDIAEGYSVSREKKESFPLTVTSAQKNPTAFYLCVSSPQGAWIAGNTIYFGEGSWLTVV.

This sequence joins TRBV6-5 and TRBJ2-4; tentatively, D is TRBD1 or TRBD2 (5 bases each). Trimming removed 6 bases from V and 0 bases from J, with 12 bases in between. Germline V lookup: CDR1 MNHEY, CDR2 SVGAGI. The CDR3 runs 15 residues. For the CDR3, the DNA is TGTGCCAGCAGCTCAGGGAGACTAGCCAAAAACATTCAGTACTTC. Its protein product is CASSSGRLAKNIQYF.

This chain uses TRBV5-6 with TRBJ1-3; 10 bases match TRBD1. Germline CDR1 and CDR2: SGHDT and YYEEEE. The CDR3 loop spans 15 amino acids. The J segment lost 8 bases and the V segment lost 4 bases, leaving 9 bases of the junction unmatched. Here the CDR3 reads CASSPGQGWEDTIYF. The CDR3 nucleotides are TGTGCCAGCAGCCCGGGACAGGGGTGGGAAGACACCATATATTTT.